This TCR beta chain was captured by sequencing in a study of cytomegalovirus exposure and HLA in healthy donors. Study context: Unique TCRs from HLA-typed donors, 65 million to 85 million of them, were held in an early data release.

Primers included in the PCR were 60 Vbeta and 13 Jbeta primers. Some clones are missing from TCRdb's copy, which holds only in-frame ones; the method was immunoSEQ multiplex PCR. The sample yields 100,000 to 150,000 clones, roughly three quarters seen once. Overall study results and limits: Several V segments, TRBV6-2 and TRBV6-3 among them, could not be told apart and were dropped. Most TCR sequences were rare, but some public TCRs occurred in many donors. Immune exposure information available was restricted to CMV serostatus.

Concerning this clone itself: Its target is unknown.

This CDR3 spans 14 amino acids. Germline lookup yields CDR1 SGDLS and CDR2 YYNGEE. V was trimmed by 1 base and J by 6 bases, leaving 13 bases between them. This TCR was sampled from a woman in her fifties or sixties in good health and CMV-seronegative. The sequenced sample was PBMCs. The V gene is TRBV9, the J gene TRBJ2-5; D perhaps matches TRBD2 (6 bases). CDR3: CASSVSGFGQTQYF. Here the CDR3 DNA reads TGTGCCAGCAGCGTAAGCGGGTTTGGACAGACCCAGTACTTC.